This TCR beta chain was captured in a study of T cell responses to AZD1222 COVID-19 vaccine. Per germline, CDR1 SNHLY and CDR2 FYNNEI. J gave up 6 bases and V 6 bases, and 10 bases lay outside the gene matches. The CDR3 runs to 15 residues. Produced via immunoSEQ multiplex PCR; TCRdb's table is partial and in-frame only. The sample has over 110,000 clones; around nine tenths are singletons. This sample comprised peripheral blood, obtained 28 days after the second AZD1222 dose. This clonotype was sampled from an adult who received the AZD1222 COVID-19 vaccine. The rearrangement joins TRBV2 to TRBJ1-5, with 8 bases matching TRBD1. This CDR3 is CASRLQGVGIQPQHF. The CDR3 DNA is TGTGCCAGCAGATTACAGGGGGTGGGGATTCAGCCCCAGCATTTT.